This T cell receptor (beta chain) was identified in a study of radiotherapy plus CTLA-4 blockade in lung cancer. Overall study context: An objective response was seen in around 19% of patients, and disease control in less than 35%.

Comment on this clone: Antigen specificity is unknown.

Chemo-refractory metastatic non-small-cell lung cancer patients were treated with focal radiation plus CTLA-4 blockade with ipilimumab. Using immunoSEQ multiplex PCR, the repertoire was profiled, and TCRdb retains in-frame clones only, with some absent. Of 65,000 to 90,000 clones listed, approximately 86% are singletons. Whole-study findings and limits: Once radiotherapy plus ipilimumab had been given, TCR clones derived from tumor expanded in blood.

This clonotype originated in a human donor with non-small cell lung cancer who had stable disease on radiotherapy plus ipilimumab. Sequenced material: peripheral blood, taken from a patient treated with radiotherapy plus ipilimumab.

The CDR3 here is CASSVLQGGGGYTF. CDR3 sequence (DNA): TGTGCCAGCAGTGTCCTACAGGGGGGAGGCGGCTACACCTTC. The J gene is TRBJ1-2, the V gene TRBV6-1, with TRBD1 matching 8 bases. V lost 4 bases, J lost 8 bases, and 9 bases stayed unmatched. There are 14 residues in the CDR3. CDR1 and CDR2 (germline): MNHNS, SASEGT.